This T cell receptor (beta chain) appears in the sequencing data of a study of cytomegalovirus exposure and HLA in healthy donors (dated by TCRdb to the late 2010s). For context, the study as a whole: According to an earlier analysis of a few hundred of the donors, roughly 180 million T cells yielded 95 million to 140 million unique TCR beta sequences and approximately 280 Gb of sequence data. Genome-wide SNP genotypes for about three fifths of the roughly 670 donors were used in a later genetic analysis, which treated that subset as a discovery cohort. Several DR-DQ haplotypes were treated as single units for association and clustering because of strong linkage in the cohort. On average, roughly 240,000 unique TCR beta nucleotide sequences were sequenced per donor among a few hundred genotyped donors of the cohort, with roughly 19% of those sequences being non-productive. The number of typed donors differed by locus: roughly 620-640 for A, B, C, DRB1 and DQB1; 522 for DQA1; around 580 for DPA1; and 450 to 480 for DPB1. Class I and class II HLA loci were covered by the typing at four-digit resolution. An early release covering approximately 600 HLA-typed donors comprised approximately 300 gigabases of sequencing data and 65 million to 100 million unique TCR sequences. Besides the first cohort of around 700 subjects, a separate validation cohort made up of over 95 different subjects was used. All discovery cohort repertoires had been generated on a single sequencing platform. The study profiled the T cell repertoires of more than 500 subjects by immunosequencing and related them to cytomegalovirus serostatus. In the later analysis, no new phenotypic data were used to find candidate immune exposures; instead, reliance was placed on TCR beta sequences and their occurrence across donors. High-throughput TCR immunosequencing, statistical association of individual TCRs with disease status, and machine learning were combined to predict cytomegalovirus infection status. To decide whether each TCR beta V gene segment behaved as functional or pseudogenic, an earlier analysis of approximately 590 of the donors relied on high-throughput TCR beta sequencing. Among the roughly 430 genotyped donors, more than 70% belonged to the genetic ancestry cluster associated with self-reported Caucasian donors. Alongside the repertoire data, information on donor age, sex, ethnicity and CMV serostatus was compiled. A later analysis re-analyzed previously published TCR beta repertoires from 666 donors and added high-resolution HLA genotyping to study TCR occurrence patterns. The study aimed to test whether cataloging public T cell receptors could reveal signatures of past pathogen exposure.

The cohort comprised fewer than 700 healthy bone marrow donors. All cohort members were sampled while nominally healthy, although unrecorded immune exposures were likely present. The donor was CMV seronegative and was included in the group of under 450 seronegative cohort members. A peripheral blood sample was collected from each donor, and TCR beta sequencing was performed on peripheral blood mononuclear cells. Genomic DNA extraction from the blood cell samples was performed with the Qiagen DNeasy Blood Extraction Kit. In the case of this clone: Its specific antigen is unknown. Within one base of it there is no much larger clone, and no base qualities were kept.

Library construction relied on the immunoSEQ multiplex PCR assay. The multiplex PCR relied on a mix of 60 forward primers for TCR Vbeta segments and 13 reverse primers for TCR Jbeta segments. Amplification of the CDR3 region of rearranged TCR beta genes was performed with a multiplex PCR assay on genomic DNA. The amplified TCR beta libraries were sequenced on the Illumina HiSeq System as 87-base-pair reads. On the study's bioinformatics: A later analysis counted some 80 million unique TCR beta chains across the 640 or so repertoires, and 9 million to 14 million of these chains were shared by at least two donors. Raw reads were error-corrected and collapsed into unique sequences by a nearest-neighbor algorithm in which closely related sequences were merged to remove PCR and sequencing errors. V, D and J gene segments were assigned by aligning CDR3 sequences to IMGT reference sequences. For a sequence to be retained, a match of at least six nucleotides to both a V gene segment and a J gene segment was required. A rearrangement counted as productive if the CDR3 had no stop codons and remained in frame with V and J, and every other rearrangement counted as non-productive. CDR3 was defined according to IMGT convention as the region running from the second conserved V-encoded cysteine to the conserved J-encoded phenylalanine. In an earlier analysis of 587 of the donors, sequences lacking an unambiguous match to a single V gene segment were excluded. In an earlier analysis of several hundred of the donors, a V segment was called functional when productive rearrangements were above 56.7%, and segregating when the standard deviation between donors exceeded 5%. A statistical classification framework was built to diagnose cytomegalovirus status from the catalog of TCR beta chain sequences. In a later analysis, V and J genes were assigned by comparing TCR nucleotide sequences against IMGT/GENE-DB human TR gene sequences. Using the TCRdist pipeline, a later analysis assigned CDR3 sequences along with most-parsimonious VDJ recombination scenarios. A later analysis defined each TCR beta chain by its CDR3 amino acid sequence plus V-gene family, and excluded reads lacking a unique V-gene family. In a later analysis, approximately 640 highly shared, low-generation-probability nucleotide sequences were removed to address suspected cross-contamination and a sequencing artifact. For each public chain, a later analysis derived a clonal expansion index from normalized ranks of inferred template counts within each repertoire. In a later analysis, generation probabilities were computed using a VDJ recombination model fitted to out-of-frame rearrangements, and the results were checked against IGoR. In a later analysis, TCR-TCR, TCR-HLA and TCR-CMV co-occurrence was scored with hypergeometric tests, and a repertoire-size bias correction was applied to TCR pairs. In a later analysis, false discovery rates were estimated by permuting HLA or CMV assignments 20 times. A later analysis grouped co-occurring TCRs with DBSCAN, adding TCRdist sequence similarity when clustering within HLA-allele-positive subsets. Co-occurrence clustering excluded repertoires with fewer than 30,000 or more than 120,000 public chains, plus five with anomalous nucleotide sharing. Imported from immuneACCESS, the table was reduced by TCRdb to in-frame sequences with V and J called. These copies leave out some clones; in studies compared against another copy, an unresolved V gene accounts for under half, and the cause of the remainder is not known. D and trimming were read from the DNA, whereas the V and J calls and clone size are those reported in that table. Present in this sample are around 120,000 clones, approximately 85% of which were seen just once. The ten largest account for about 1.8% of the sample.

What the work shows at the level of the full study, not this receptor alone: A later analysis reported that several top co-occurrence clusters appeared linked to parvovirus B19, influenza, CMV and Epstein-Barr virus. In a later analysis, around 15,000 TCR beta sequences were associated with specific HLA alleles at a false discovery rate of 0.05. CMV serostatus was the only immune exposure information available for the cohort. Assigning TCR associations to individual alleles was difficult when HLA alleles, especially DR and DQ, strongly co-occurred. It was suggested by the authors that the approach could potentially be generalized to other disease states and immunological phenotypes. Some 16 rarely observed V segments, including chromosome 9 orphons, were excluded from the earlier analysis of several hundred of the donors because counts were too low. A further reported finding was that TCR beta sequences accurately predicted the HLA-A and HLA-B alleles for most subjects in the first cohort. According to a later analysis, TCR association rates differed among HLA loci, with DRB1 alleles showing the most associated TCRs and HLA-C alleles showing the fewest. This cohort had only TCR beta chains sequenced, and the lack of alpha or paired-chain data limited which features could be detected. A group of highly shared sequence variants was considered likely to be a technical artifact of the sequencing pipeline. Across donors, most TCR sequences were observed very rarely, whereas some public TCRs were present in many individuals. An association between a missense DCLRE1C variant and V-gene and J-gene trimming of TCR beta chains was found in a later genetic analysis and replicated in an independent cohort. The 87-base-pair reads could not distinguish some IMGT-functional V segments, including TRBV6-2 and TRBV6-3, so those segments were excluded. Linkage disequilibrium might explain the correlated functional status among segregating V segments, but an unknown experimental factor could not be ruled out. A total of 150 to 200 TCR beta chains were listed by the study as associated with cytomegalovirus. In vitro tests confirmed that a few of the cytomegalovirus-associated TCR beta chains recognize cytomegalovirus antigens. A later analysis found that most CMV-associated TCR beta chains appeared HLA-restricted, with HLA associations seemingly driven largely by CMV exposure. In an earlier analysis of about 540 of the donors, most TCR beta V segments were observed in productive rearrangements about 87% or about 30% of the time, broadly matching IMGT annotations. According to a later genetic analysis, donors in an Asian-associated ancestry cluster had fewer N-insertions in productive TCRs than the approximately 670-donor mean. In a later analysis, HLA-associated TCR beta chains showed more clonal expansion and lower generation probabilities than non-associated chains that were equally common. Because HLA typing was missing for some donors at each locus, association tests included only the typed subset. The classifier was reported to diagnose cytomegalovirus status with high specificity and sensitivity in both the original and validation cohorts. Roughly uniform sequencing depth across donors was assumed in presence/absence analyses, although this assumption may not hold.

Cut back by 6 bases and 2 bases, the V and J ends lie 7 bases apart. From its cysteine to its phenylalanine, the CDR3 spans 13 amino acids. Only the CDR3 DNA stays, 39 bases, in frame from base 1. The germline V gene yields SNHLY for CDR1 and FYNNEI for CDR2. This sequence originates from a boy under 18 in good health and CMV-seronegative. This chain joins TRBV2 to TRBJ2-2, with an unclear D gene assignment. Material for sequencing was PBMCs. The DNA sequence is as follows: TGTGCCAGCAGGAGTACTAACACCGGGGAGCTGTTTTTT. This translates into CASRSTNTGELFF.